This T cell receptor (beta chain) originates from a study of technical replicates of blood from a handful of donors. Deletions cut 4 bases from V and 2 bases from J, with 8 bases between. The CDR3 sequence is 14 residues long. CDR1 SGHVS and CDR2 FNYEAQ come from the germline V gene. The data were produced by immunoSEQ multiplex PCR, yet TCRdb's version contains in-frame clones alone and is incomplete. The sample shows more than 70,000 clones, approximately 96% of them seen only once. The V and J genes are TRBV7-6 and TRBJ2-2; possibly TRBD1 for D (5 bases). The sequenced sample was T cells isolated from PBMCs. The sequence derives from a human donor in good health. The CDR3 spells CASSSGHNTGELFF. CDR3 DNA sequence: TGTGCCAGCAGCTCAGGGCATAACACCGGGGAGCTGTTTTTT.